The 27 T cell receptor beta chains below come from one sample, sequenced in a study of cytomegalovirus exposure and HLA in healthy donors. The data were produced by immunoSEQ multiplex PCR, yet TCRdb's version contains in-frame clones alone and is incomplete. The table shows some 60,000 clones, with roughly 96% occurring only once. Source material: PBMCs. These receptor sequences come from a man aged 18 to 30 in good health and CMV-seronegative.

V usage is TRBV5-1 and J usage is TRBJ2-3, with 10 bases identical to TRBD1. From germline, CDR1 is SGHRS and CDR2 YFSETQ. V gave up 4 bases and J gave up 2 bases; unmatched junction bases: 7. The CDR3 totals 16 residues. This CDR3 is CASSARQGANTDTQYF. CDR3 DNA sequence: TGCGCCAGCAGCGCCAGACAGGGGGCGAACACAGATACGCAGTATTTT.

V and J are TRBV5-4 and TRBJ2-7; D unresolved. The ends were cut back, 1 base at V and 2 bases at J, with 10 bases in the middle. Germline loops: CDR1 SGHNT, CDR2 YYREEE (reference sequence). This CDR3 has 14 amino acids. The CDR3 region has the DNA TGTGCCAGCAGCTTGTCCAGTGCCGCCTACGAGCAGTACTTC. Translating it yields CASSLSSAAYEQYF.

This sequence joins TRBV16 and TRBJ2-3, with D possibly being TRBD1 (6 bases). The germline V gene encodes CDR1 KGHSY and CDR2 FQNENV. V was shortened by 0 bases and J by 2 bases, with 9 bases between the two germline ends. This CDR3 region has 15 residues. The CDR3 here is CASSQSAGATDTQYF. The DNA of the CDR3 is TGTGCCAGCAGCCAATCGGCAGGGGCCACAGATACGCAGTATTTT. Drawing the rest from reference TRBV16 and TRBJ2-3, the complete variable domain is GEEVAQTPKHLVRGEGQKAKLYCAPIKGHSYVFWYQQVLKNEFKFLISFQNENVFDETGMPKERFSAKCLPNSPCSLEIQATKLEDSAVYFCASSQSAGATDTQYFGPGTRLTVL.

The chain uses TRBV30 and TRBJ2-7; D gene uncertain. This CDR3 is 12 amino acids long. Germline assignment: CDR1 GTSNPN and CDR2 SVGIG (reference sequence). V lost 0 bases to trimming and J lost 3 bases, with 6 bases between them. The CDR3 region has the DNA TGTGCCTGGAGTGTACGGTTCTACGAGCAGTACTTC. Translated: CAWSVRFYEQYF.

The V and J genes are TRBV11-2 and TRBJ2-2; 8 positions agree with TRBD2. Germline-derived CDR1 and CDR2 are SGHAT and FQNNGV. This CDR3 is 17 amino acids long. J was trimmed by 4 bases and V by 7 bases; bases with no gene match: 14. The DNA of the CDR3 is TGTGCCAGCATCCCCGGGAGAGGAGCGGGAGTCACCGGGGAGCTGTTTTTT. Translating it yields CASIPGRGAGVTGELFF.

In DNA, the CDR3 is TGTGCCAGCAGTTGGGTAGCGGGAGAACACATTCAGTACTTC. The encoded protein is CASSWVAGEHIQYF. The genes are TRBV6-5 and TRBJ2-4; 9 nucleotides line up with TRBD2. The CDR3 is made up of 14 amino acids. J was trimmed by 8 bases and V by 4 bases; bases with no gene match: 6. Germline CDR1 and CDR2: MNHEY and SVGAGI.

The V call is TRBV28, the J call TRBJ2-7; 9 nucleotides align to TRBD2. The length of the CDR3 is 14 residues. From germline, CDR1 is MDHEN and CDR2 SYDVKM. Trimming removed 7 bases from V and 8 bases from J; junction bases left unmatched: 12. The CDR3 is CASTTPGAGGQQYF. The CDR3 nucleotides read TGTGCCAGCACCACCCCGGGAGCGGGAGGCCAGCAGTACTTC.

This clone was seen once. The V and J genes are TRBV11-3 and TRBJ2-1; TRBD2 matches at 11 bases. The V gene's germline CDR1 is SGHNT and CDR2 YENEEA. With 4 bases clipped from V and 0 bases from J, the junction kept 8 bases outside the gene matches. The CDR3 is 18 residues long. CDR3 sequence reads: CASSSLSGRGSSYNEQFF. CDR3 nucleotide sequence: TGTGCCAGCAGCTCCCTTAGCGGGAGGGGGAGCTCCTACAATGAGCAGTTCTTC.

The chain employs TRBV28 and TRBJ1-2, with TRBD1 as a possible D gene (6 bases). Deletions cut 7 bases from V and 3 bases from J, with 15 bases between. The CDR3 totals 14 residues. CDR1 is MDHEN, CDR2 SYDVKM, per germline. CDR3 in amino acids: CASTRPDSHYGYTF. The CDR3 nucleotides are TGTGCCAGCACCCGCCCGGACAGCCACTATGGCTACACCTTC.

The chain uses TRBV28 and TRBJ2-7; 7 bases match TRBD2. CDR1 is MDHEN, CDR2 SYDVKM, per germline. The V and J ends lost 5 bases and 12 bases, in that order; junction bases with no gene match: 10. The CDR3 spans 12 residues. The CDR3: CASSLSGTTMYF. The CDR3 region has the DNA TGTGCCAGCAGTCTCTCCGGGACTACCATGTACTTC. The whole variable domain, remainder taken from reference TRBV28 and TRBJ2-7, is DVKVTQSSRYLVKRTGEKVFLECVQDMDHENMFWYRQDPGLGLRLIYFSYDVKMKEKGDIPEGYSVSREKKERFSLILESASTNQTSMYLCASSLSGTTMYFGPGTRLTVT.

The rearrangement uses TRBV28 and TRBJ1-2, with unresolved D. Germline V gives CDR1 MDHEN, CDR2 SYDVKM. V dropped 7 bases and J dropped 0 bases, with 9 bases sitting between them. This CDR3 spans 13 amino acids. CDR3 sequence: CASTPLANYGYTF. The CDR3 DNA reads as TGTGCCAGCACCCCCCTAGCTAACTATGGCTACACCTTC.

The V gene is TRBV15, the J gene TRBJ2-5; tentative D call: TRBD2 (6 bases). The germline CDR1 and CDR2 sequences are LNHNV and YYDKDF (reference sequence). CDR3 length: 16 amino acids. V lost 5 bases and J 3 bases, leaving 19 bases between the germline ends. CDR3 region: CATSGPGSRSKETQYF. The DNA for the CDR3 is TGTGCCACCAGCGGACCCGGGAGCAGGTCAAAAGAGACCCAGTACTTC.

The V gene is TRBV27, the J gene TRBJ2-1; 8 bases match TRBD1. The CDR3 sequence is 15 residues long. CDR1 and CDR2 (germline): MNHEY, SMNVEV (reference sequence). V shed 4 bases and J 6 bases; nucleotides not matched to a gene: 8. The CDR3 loop reads CASSSGQEVPNEQFF. CDR3 DNA sequence: TGTGCCAGCAGTTCGGGACAGGAGGTGCCCAATGAGCAGTTCTTC.

The rearrangement links TRBV5-1 to TRBJ2-7; possibly TRBD2 for D (5 bases). The length of the CDR3 is 14 residues. The V end was cut by 4 bases, the J end by 0 bases, with 11 bases between. Germline assignment: CDR1 SGHRS and CDR2 YFSETQ. CDR3 nucleotides: TGCGCCAGCAGCCCCGGGGATAGCTCCTACGAGCAGTACTTC. It is translated as CASSPGDSSYEQYF.

The chain uses TRBV27 and TRBJ2-3, with D possibly TRBD2 on 5 matching bases. The CDR3 runs 14 residues. V dropped 6 bases and J dropped 5 bases, with 15 bases sitting between them. CDR1 MNHEY and CDR2 SMNVEV come from the germline V gene (reference sequence). The CDR3 loop reads CASRSLRGRDTQYF. The CDR3 DNA is TGTGCCAGCAGATCTCTTCGTGGGAGAGATACGCAGTATTTT.

The chain links TRBV18 to TRBJ1-1; 7 bases are a match to TRBD1. J was trimmed by 4 bases and V by 5 bases; bases with no gene match: 10. The CDR3 consists of 15 residues. Germline assignment: CDR1 KGHSH and CDR2 LQKENI. The CDR3 loop is CASSARTGRSTEAFF. CDR3 sequence (DNA): TGTGCCAGCTCAGCGAGGACAGGAAGGAGCACTGAAGCTTTCTTT.

The chain links TRBV4-1 to TRBJ2-5; D possibly corresponds to TRBD2 (5 bases). Germline loops: CDR1 MGHRA, CDR2 YSYEKL. Trimming pared 4 bases from V and 5 bases from J, leaving 14 bases between. The CDR3 has 14 residues. The CDR3 DNA reads TGCGCCAGCAGCCGACGAGCGGACGGGGAGACCCAGTACTTC. This gives the protein CASSRRADGETQYF.

The V gene is TRBV2, the J gene TRBJ2-1; D remains unclear. Germline CDR1 is SNHLY and CDR2 is FYNNEI. The CDR3 is 14 amino acids. V was clipped by 0 bases and J by 1 base, with 4 bases between them. The CDR3 spells CASSEAQSYNEQFF. The CDR3 DNA follows: TGTGCCAGCAGTGAAGCCCAATCCTACAATGAGCAGTTCTTC.

V is TRBV5-4 and J is TRBJ2-7, with D perhaps matching TRBD1 (5 bases). This CDR3 spans 14 amino acids. V lost 4 bases to trimming and J lost 2 bases, with 13 bases between them. From germline, CDR1 is SGHNT and CDR2 YYREEE (reference sequence). For the CDR3, the DNA is TGTGCCAGCAGCCAAGCAGGGCTTACCTACGAGCAGTACTTC. This gives the protein CASSQAGLTYEQYF.

The rearrangement links TRBV28 to TRBJ2-1; 7 nucleotides agree with TRBD2. Losses at the gene ends were 2 bases for V and 5 bases for J; bases not matched to a gene: 9. The CDR3 totals 16 residues. CDR1 is MDHEN, CDR2 SYDVKM, per germline. Here the CDR3 DNA reads TGTGCCAGCAGTTTAATCGGCGGGAGCGACGACAATGAGCAGTTCTTC. Its translation is CASSLIGGSDDNEQFF.

The sample holds one count of this clone. The chain recombines TRBV28 with TRBJ2-7; D might be TRBD2 (5 bases). The CDR3 spans 15 residues. Germline CDR1 is MDHEN and CDR2 is SYDVKM. The germline V and J ends were trimmed by 3 bases and 7 bases, with 19 bases remaining between them. The CDR3 sequence is CASSFYTRVSREQYF. The CDR3 DNA reads as TGTGCCAGCAGTTTCTATACTAGGGTTTCGAGGGAGCAGTACTTC.

The J gene is TRBJ1-1, the V gene TRBV6-5; D is ambiguous. The CDR3 extends over 15 amino acids. Germline values: CDR1 MNHEY, CDR2 SVGAGI. The V end was cut by 6 bases, the J end by 3 bases, with 17 bases between. CDR3 residues: CASSPQREFDTEAFF. DNA of the CDR3: TGTGCCAGCAGCCCGCAGCGGGAATTCGACACTGAAGCTTTCTTT.

The rearrangement links TRBV5-6 to TRBJ2-7, with 10 bases fitting TRBD2. The J segment lost 4 bases and the V segment lost 0 bases, leaving 7 bases of the junction unmatched. The CDR3 contains 16 residues. CDR1 is SGHDT and CDR2 is YYEEEE in the germline V gene. The CDR3 region is CASSLGGASGSYEQYF. The CDR3 DNA sequence: TGTGCCAGCAGCTTGGGCGGCGCTAGCGGGAGTTACGAGCAGTACTTC.

This clone was observed once. This chain uses TRBV19 with TRBJ2-5; 14 bases match TRBD2. The CDR3 sequence is 16 residues long. J gave up 1 base and V 4 bases, and 2 bases lay outside the gene matches. Germline CDR1 and CDR2: LNHDA and SQIVND (reference sequence). CDR3 DNA sequence: TGTGCCAGTAGTAGGGGACTAGCGGGGGTCCAAGAGACCCAGTACTTC. It specifies CASSRGLAGVQETQYF.

This rearrangement joins TRBV9 to TRBJ2-7; the match to TRBD2 covers 16 bases. From germline, CDR1 is SGDLS and CDR2 YYNGEE. The CDR3 runs to 17 residues. V shed 7 bases, J shed 0 bases, and the junction held 7 bases outside the gene matches. The CDR3: CASSTGLAGGPSYEQYF. The DNA of the CDR3 is TGTGCCAGCTCAACGGGACTAGCGGGAGGGCCCTCCTACGAGCAGTACTTC.

The chain recombines TRBV4-3 with TRBJ2-7; D might be TRBD1 (6 bases). CDR1 is LGHNA, CDR2 YSLEER, per germline. The CDR3 contains 14 residues. Trimming pared 1 base from V and 5 bases from J, leaving 12 bases between. CDR3 DNA sequence: TGCGCCAGCAGCCAAGTAGCTGGGGGCGACGAGCAGTACTTC. This encodes CASSQVAGGDEQYF.

The V call is TRBV27, the J call TRBJ2-5; no clear D gene. The length of the CDR3 is 11 residues. The V gene lost 6 bases and the J gene lost 4 bases, with 6 bases spanning the gap. Germline values: CDR1 MNHEY, CDR2 SMNVEV (reference sequence). The CDR3 DNA is TGTGCCAGCAGCTCCGGAGAGACCCAGTACTTC. This gives the protein CASSSGETQYF.